The next 30 T cell receptor beta chains were all read from a single sample in a study of identical twins. TCRdb ran MiXCR on the 5' RACE reads and lists one entry per CDR3 protein. The sample contains 650,000 to 750,000 distinct CDR3 sequences, approximately 22% of which appear only once. This same sample was also taken into another study, of T cells expressing NK-cell markers.

The sequencing input was PBMCs. These receptors all come from a woman aged 18-35 years in good health.

This clonotype was seen more than once but under ten times. This chain links TRBV4-1 with TRBJ1-5; 7 bases agree with TRBD1. After removal of 2 bases from V and 6 bases from J, the junction contained 7 bases not matched to a gene. Germline CDR1 MGHRA, CDR2 YSYEKL. This CDR3 spans 15 amino acids. CDR3 sequence (DNA): TGCGCCAGCAGCCAACAGGGGGGCCTGGTTCAGCCCCAGCATTTT. Translating gives CASSQQGGLVQPQHF.

V and J are TRBV7-2 and TRBJ2-5; TRBD2 matches at 13 bases. Germline CDR1 is SGHTA and CDR2 is FQGNSA. V was clipped by 1 base and J by 2 bases; unmatched bases: 4. This CDR3 is 17 amino acids long. This CDR3 is CASSLVGTSGIQETQYF. The CDR3 DNA reads as TGTGCCAGCAGCTTAGTGGGGACTAGCGGGATTCAAGAGACCCAGTACTTC.

This chain links TRBV6-2 or TRBV6-3 with TRBJ2-1; D is possibly TRBD1 (5 bases). The germline CDR1 and CDR2 sequences are MNHEY and SVGEGT. The CDR3 is 13 amino acids. Trimming took off 6 bases at V and 10 bases at J, with 16 bases between the two ends. CDR3 in amino acids: CASSPRTAGEQFF. CDR3 in DNA: TGTGCCAGCAGCCCGAGAACCGCAGGGGAGCAGTTCTTC.

This rearrangement joins TRBV11-2 to TRBJ2-1, with 11 nucleotides matching TRBD2. Trimming at V came to 4 bases and at J to 9 bases, leaving 8 bases not matched to a gene. The CDR3 is 15 residues long. Germline values: CDR1 SGHAT, CDR2 FQNNGV. The DNA of the CDR3 is TGTGCCAGCAGCTCACTAGCGGGAGACGAGGGTGAGCAGTTCTTC. It specifies CASSSLAGDEGEQFF.

Turning to this clonotype: One end of the junction is discordant with germline, which a read error may explain. CDR3 protein: CASSYSPGLAGGPLF. Here the CDR3 DNA reads TGTGCCAGCAGCTATTCACCGGGACTAGCGGGGGGGCCGCTCTTC. The rearrangement links TRBV6-5 to TRBJ2-1; the match to TRBD2 covers 16 bases. From germline, CDR1 is MNHEY and CDR2 SVGAGI. CDR3 length: 15 amino acids.

This chain uses TRBV10-1 with TRBJ1-1, with unresolved D. V was shortened by 6 bases and J by 9 bases, with 11 bases between the two germline ends. The CDR3 covers 11 residues. From germline, CDR1 is WNHNN and CDR2 SYGVQD (reference sequence). CDR3 residues: CASSYGGKAFF. In DNA, the CDR3 is TGCGCCAGCAGCTACGGAGGAAAAGCTTTCTTT.

The V and J genes are TRBV30 and TRBJ1-6; the match to TRBD1 covers 7 bases. J gave up 10 bases and V 3 bases, and 6 bases lay outside the gene matches. The CDR3 runs 13 residues. Germline assignment: CDR1 GTSNPN and CDR2 SVGIG (reference sequence). Here the CDR3 reads CAWRGTVRSPLHF. In DNA, the CDR3 is TGTGCCTGGAGGGGGACAGTTCGCTCACCCCTCCACTTT.

Only a few counts were recorded for this clonotype. The chain couples TRBV29-1 to TRBJ2-7; D remains ambiguous. The germline V gene has CDR1 SQVTM and CDR2 ANQGSEA. V dropped 4 bases and J dropped 3 bases, with 13 bases sitting between them. CDR3 length: 13 residues. CDR3 DNA: TGCAGCGTTGTTCCCTACCTGGGCTACGAGCAGTACTTC. Protein product: CSVVPYLGYEQYF.

The rearrangement joins TRBV20-1 to TRBJ2-3; D not certain. The CDR3 has 12 amino acids. Germline-derived CDR1 and CDR2 are DFQATT and SNEGSKA (reference sequence). Trimming shortened V by 5 bases and J by 5 bases, and 11 bases separated the two germline ends. The CDR3 region has the DNA TGCAGTGCTTTAACCCGACTAGATACGCAGTATTTT. This translates into CSALTRLDTQYF.

This clonotype turned up a few times. The rearrangement joins TRBV24-1 to TRBJ1-5; D might be TRBD1 (5 bases). CDR1 is KGHDR, CDR2 SFDVKD, per germline. The CDR3 runs 15 residues. V gave up 4 bases and J gave up 0 bases, with 9 bases separating them. Written as DNA, the CDR3 is TGTGCCACCAGTGAGGCCAGGGATAGCAATCAGCCCCAGCATTTT. Translated: CATSEARDSNQPQHF.

This clonotype has more than one count but fewer than ten. The chain combines TRBV7-2 with TRBJ2-7, with unresolved D. Germline values: CDR1 SGHTA, CDR2 FQGNSA. This CDR3 has 13 residues. Trimming removed 0 bases at V and 5 bases at J, with 8 bases between. The CDR3 region has the DNA TGTGCCAGCAGCTTAGCGAATTTCCACGAGCAGTACTTC. This gives the protein CASSLANFHEQYF. Full variable domain (missing parts from reference TRBV7-2 and TRBJ2-7): GAGVSQSPSNKVTEKGKDVELRCDPISGHTALYWYRQSLGQGLEFLIYFQGNSAPDKSGLPSDRFSAERTGGSVSTLTIQRTQQEDSAVYLCASSLANFHEQYFGPGTRLTVT.

This chain connects TRBV24-1 to TRBJ2-1; the D gene is possibly TRBD2 (6 bases). The germline V and J ends were trimmed by 2 bases and 9 bases, with 10 bases remaining between them. The V gene's germline CDR1 is KGHDR and CDR2 SFDVKD. This CDR3 is built from 13 residues. CDR3 DNA: TGTGCCACCAGTGATTCCGGGACTCCTGAGCAGTTCTTC. Translating gives CATSDSGTPEQFF.

This clonotype was recorded a few times. J is TRBJ2-5 and V is TRBV20-1; 11 bases line up with TRBD2. J gave up 2 bases and V 1 base, and 3 bases lay outside the gene matches. This CDR3 is built from 15 residues. From germline, CDR1 is DFQATT and CDR2 SNEGSKA (reference sequence). The CDR3 DNA is TGCAGTGCTAGAGTAGCGGGGGGGCGTCAAGAGACCCAGTACTTC. Residues: CSARVAGGRQETQYF.

This clonotype was counted a few times. The chain is built from TRBV20-1 and TRBJ2-7, with D possibly matching TRBD1 (6 bases). V was trimmed by 2 bases and J by 6 bases, leaving 17 bases between them. The CDR3 spans 14 residues. Germline V gives CDR1 DFQATT, CDR2 SNEGSKA (reference sequence). Here the CDR3 DNA reads TGCAGTGCTAGACGGACACTGGGGGCATCCGAGCAGTACTTC. It codes for CSARRTLGASEQYF.

J is TRBJ2-5 and V is TRBV5-1; no firm D call. Trimming cost V 4 bases and J 0 bases, with 13 bases left between them. This CDR3 contains 15 residues. The V gene's germline CDR1 is SGHRS and CDR2 YFSETQ. The CDR3 reads CASSPGRAYQETQYF. As DNA, the CDR3 is TGCGCCAGCAGCCCGGGTCGTGCGTACCAAGAGACCCAGTACTTC.

This clonotype came up many times. The V and J genes are TRBV3-1 and TRBJ2-7, with D tentatively TRBD1 or TRBD2 (5 bases each). CDR3 length: 16 amino acids. The germline CDR1 and CDR2 sequences are LGHDT and YNNKEL (reference sequence). Trimming left V 1 base short and J 0 bases short, with 13 bases between. CDR3 sequence reads: CASSQAPGAPSYEQYF. The CDR3 DNA sequence: TGTGCCAGCAGCCAAGCTCCCGGGGCGCCCTCCTACGAGCAGTACTTC.

CDR3 nucleotides: TGCGCCAGCAGCTTGGAAGAAGGGGGCGGGGAGCTGTTTTTT. Translation gives CASSLEEGGGELFF. The chain couples TRBV5-1 to TRBJ2-2; TRBD1 is a possible D gene (6 bases). The V end was cut by 0 bases, the J end by 7 bases, with 10 bases between. CDR3 length equals 14 residues. Germline lookup yields CDR1 SGHRS and CDR2 YFSETQ.

This clonotype was counted only a few times. The chain carries TRBV20-1 and TRBJ2-7, with 9 bases identical to TRBD1. After removal of 6 bases from V and 4 bases from J, the junction contained 7 bases not matched to a gene. The germline CDR1 and CDR2 sequences are DFQATT and SNEGSKA (reference sequence). This CDR3 is 13 amino acids long. In DNA form, the CDR3 reads TGCAGTGCGAGAAAGGACAGGGGATACGAGCAGTACTTC. Translation: CSARKDRGYEQYF.

The J gene is TRBJ1-2, the V gene TRBV12-3 or TRBV12-4; 11 nucleotides align to TRBD1. The CDR3 sequence is 15 residues long. V lost 6 bases, J lost 7 bases, and 10 bases stayed unmatched. DNA of the CDR3: TGTGCCAGCAGCGCGACGGACAGGGGGCTCGCTGGCTACACCTTC. It codes for CASSATDRGLAGYTF.

This clonotype was recorded many times. The chain recombines TRBV5-5 with TRBJ2-3; TRBD2 might be the D (5 bases). V was pared by 4 bases and J by 4 bases, with 13 bases between. CDR3 length: 14 amino acids. CDR1 and CDR2 from the germline V gene are SGHKS and YYEKEE (reference sequence). The CDR3 reads CASSPEGSADTQYF. The DNA of the CDR3 is TGTGCCAGCAGCCCAGAGGGATCTGCAGATACGCAGTATTTT. Drawing the rest from reference TRBV5-5 and TRBJ2-3, the complete variable domain is DAGVTQSPTHLIKTRGQQVTLRCSPISGHKSVSWYQQVLGQGPQFIFQYYEKEERGRGNFPDRFSARQFPNYSSELNVNALLLGDSALYLCASSPEGSADTQYFGPGTRLTVL.

The rearrangement uses TRBV7-2 and TRBJ1-1; D is uncertain. V was pared by 0 bases and J by 7 bases, with 12 bases between. The CDR3 is 14 amino acids. Per the germline V gene, CDR1 is SGHTA and CDR2 is FQGNSA. The CDR3 is CASSLAQIGVEAFF. CDR3 nucleotides: TGTGCCAGCAGCTTAGCGCAGATCGGGGTTGAAGCTTTCTTT.

This chain joins TRBV20-1 and TRBJ1-2; D call uncertain. CDR1 is DFQATT, CDR2 SNEGSKA, per germline (reference sequence). The CDR3 has 11 residues. The germline V and J ends were trimmed by 6 bases and 8 bases, with 13 bases remaining between them. This CDR3 reads CSASPLEGYTF. The CDR3 DNA reads TGCAGTGCCTCCCCCCTTGAAGGCTACACCTTC.

The table lists this clonotype with a few counts. The chain employs TRBV12-3 or TRBV12-4 and TRBJ2-5; 13 bases map to TRBD2. V lost 5 bases to trimming and J lost 2 bases; unmatched junction nucleotides: 2. The CDR3 is 15 residues long. Here the CDR3 DNA reads TGTGCCAGCAGTGTGGGACTAGCGGGGCAAGAGACCCAGTACTTC. Translated, it gives CASSVGLAGQETQYF.

The V and J genes are TRBV4-3 and TRBJ1-4; TRBD1 is a possible D gene (5 bases). Germline CDR1 LGHNA, CDR2 YSLEER. Trimming stripped 1 base from V and 0 bases from J, with 12 bases between. There are 17 residues in the CDR3. CDR3 DNA: TGCGCCAGCAGCCAAGGAGGGGCAGCAGCAACTAATGAAAAACTGTTTTTT. Protein sequence: CASSQGGAAATNEKLFF.

This clonotype was detected many times. This chain links TRBV12-3 or TRBV12-4 with TRBJ2-5; 7 bases agree with TRBD2. With 4 bases clipped from V and 5 bases from J, the junction kept 13 bases outside the gene matches. The CDR3 extends over 16 amino acids. This chain's CDR3 is CASSSIVKWEGETQYF. For the CDR3, the DNA is TGTGCCAGCAGTTCAATTGTCAAGTGGGAGGGGGAGACCCAGTACTTC.

This clonotype was picked up a small number of times. V usage is TRBV29-1 and J usage is TRBJ2-1, with D possibly being TRBD2 (6 bases). The CDR3 sequence is 12 residues long. Trimming removed 4 bases from V and 7 bases from J, with 11 bases in between. Per the germline V gene, CDR1 is SQVTM and CDR2 is ANQGSEA. CDR3 coding DNA: TGCAGCGTTGGGGCTGGGGGGAATGAGCAGTTCTTC. As protein: CSVGAGGNEQFF.

This chain uses TRBV7-2 with TRBJ1-2, with 7 positions matching TRBD1. The trim removed 3 bases at V and 2 bases at J, leaving 6 bases unmatched. Germline lookup yields CDR1 SGHTA and CDR2 FQGNSA. The CDR3 consists of 15 residues. CDR3 residues: CASSFWGRGNYGYTF. CDR3 coding DNA: TGTGCCAGCAGCTTTTGGGGCAGGGGGAACTATGGCTACACCTTC.

This clonotype was observed a few times. The chain is built from TRBV6-5 and TRBJ2-7, with 10 positions matching TRBD2. V shed 8 bases and J 5 bases; nucleotides not matched to a gene: 3. This CDR3 comprises 12 residues. Germline CDR1 and CDR2: MNHEY and SVGAGI. CDR3 bases: TGTGCCAGCGGTCTAGCGGGAGACGAGCAGTACTTC. As protein: CASGLAGDEQYF.

The V and J genes are TRBV4-1 and TRBJ2-5; 8 bases agree with TRBD2. Germline V gene lookup returns CDR1 MGHRA and CDR2 YSYEKL. The CDR3 is 19 amino acids. The V and J ends lost 6 bases and 0 bases, in that order; junction bases with no gene match: 18. CDR3 residues: CASSRRGAGGAKYQETQYF. In DNA form, the CDR3 reads TGCGCCAGCAGTAGGAGAGGGGCGGGGGGCGCCAAATACCAAGAGACCCAGTACTTC.

The gene calls are TRBV3-1 and TRBJ2-1, with unresolved D. CDR1 LGHDT and CDR2 YNNKEL come from the germline V gene (reference sequence). This CDR3 comprises 16 residues. V was clipped by 0 bases and J by 2 bases, with 11 bases between them. CDR3 nucleotides: TGTGCCAGCAGCCAAGATCCCGGGCACACCTACAATGAGCAGTTCTTC. Protein sequence: CASSQDPGHTYNEQFF.